This T cell receptor (beta chain) came from a study of somatic mutations in cytotoxic T cells in rheumatoid arthritis. Overall study results and limits: Among patients with rheumatoid arthritis, but not healthy controls, CD8+ clonality increased with age.

The length of the CDR3 is 14 residues. Germline CDR1 reads SQVTM; CDR2 reads ANQGSEA. V dropped 5 bases and J dropped 0 bases, with 11 bases sitting between them. A note on this clone: Its specificity is unknown.

The protocol was immunoSEQ multiplex PCR, while the TCRdb copy is restricted to in-frame clones and leaves out a portion. The data contain around 16,000 clones, 65% to 85% of them singletons. This rearrangement joins TRBV29-1 to TRBJ2-1; D not certain. Sequencing was done on a sample of CD8+ T cells sorted from blood. The receptor comes from an adult with rheumatoid arthritis. CDR3 nucleotide sequence: TGCAGCGTTTTAGAGGAAAGCTCCTACAATGAGCAGTTCTTC. This sequence encodes CSVLEESSYNEQFF.